The 5 T cell receptor beta chains given below trace back to one sample, sequenced in a study of blood T cell repertoires in COVID-19. This table comes from immunoSEQ multiplex PCR, and its TCRdb copy is limited to in-frame clones, with some not included. The sample carries 300,000 to 450,000 clones, around 87% recorded once. The source material was PBMCs or T cells enriched from blood (not recorded which). All receptors come from a man in his forties in a cohort exposed to, infected with or recovered from COVID-19 (not recorded which).

This chain joins TRBV7-8 and TRBJ2-3; TRBD1 matches 11 bases. Germline V gene data show CDR1 as SGHVS and CDR2 as FQNEAQ. V gave up 5 bases and J gave up 5 bases; unmatched junction bases: 9. The CDR3 consists of 16 residues. CDR3 in amino acids: CASSRGVGTGGDTQYF. DNA of the CDR3: TGTGCCAGCAGCAGGGGTGTCGGGACAGGGGGAGATACGCAGTATTTT.

This clone has just one count. The chain couples TRBV12-5 to TRBJ1-1; D gene unclear. The CDR3 loop spans 15 amino acids. The V gene lost 0 bases and the J gene lost 5 bases, with 13 bases spanning the gap. Germline V gene lookup returns CDR1 LGHNT and CDR2 FRNRAP. CDR3 in amino acids: CASGLVMGRKTEAFF. The CDR3 nucleotides are TGTGCTAGTGGTTTGGTAATGGGGAGGAAGACTGAAGCTTTCTTT.

The rearrangement joins TRBV2 to TRBJ1-6, with D perhaps matching TRBD1 (6 bases). Trimming shortened V by 7 bases and J by 0 bases, and 10 bases separated the two germline ends. The CDR3 spans 15 residues. Per the germline V gene, CDR1 is SNHLY and CDR2 is FYNNEI. In nucleotides, the CDR3 is TGTGCCAGCAAGCAGGGGAGCTCCTATAATTCACCCCTCCACTTT. Its translation: CASKQGSSYNSPLHF.

The gene calls are TRBV7-9 and TRBJ1-2; 9 bases agree with TRBD1. CDR3 length: 15 amino acids. Germline values: CDR1 SEHNR, CDR2 FQNEAQ (reference sequence). V lost 5 bases and J lost 4; bases outside the gene matches: 8. The DNA for the CDR3 is TGTGCCAGCAGCACATACGGACAGGGGCGCTATGGCTACACCTTC. Translating it yields CASSTYGQGRYGYTF.

The chain couples TRBV27 to TRBJ2-1; TRBD2 matches 14 bases. Germline lookup yields CDR1 MNHEY and CDR2 SMNVEV (reference sequence). V trimming: 2 bases; J trimming: 5 bases; junction bases outside the gene matches: 11. The CDR3 length is 19 residues. The DNA of the CDR3 is TGTGCCAGCAGTTTAACGGGACTAGCGGGAGCGTTAAGACACAATGAGCAGTTCTTC. It codes for CASSLTGLAGALRHNEQFF.